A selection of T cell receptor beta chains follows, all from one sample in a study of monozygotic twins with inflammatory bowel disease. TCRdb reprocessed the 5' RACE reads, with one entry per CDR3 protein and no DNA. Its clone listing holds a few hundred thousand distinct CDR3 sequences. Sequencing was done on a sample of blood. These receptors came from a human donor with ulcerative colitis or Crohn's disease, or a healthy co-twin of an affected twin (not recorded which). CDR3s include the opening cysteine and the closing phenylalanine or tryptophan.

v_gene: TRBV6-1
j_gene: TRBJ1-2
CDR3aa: CASSSRGRPYGYTF

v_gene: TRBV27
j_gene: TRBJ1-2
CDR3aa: CASSQYRGQNYGYTF

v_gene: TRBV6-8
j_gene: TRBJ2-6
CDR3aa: CARCSSSSGANVLTF

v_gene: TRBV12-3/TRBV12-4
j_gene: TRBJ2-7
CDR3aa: CASSRIRQSSYEQYF

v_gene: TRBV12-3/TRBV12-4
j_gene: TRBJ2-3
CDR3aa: CASSLARGLTDTQYF

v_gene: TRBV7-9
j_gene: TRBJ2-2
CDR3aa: CASRPFRGANTGELFF

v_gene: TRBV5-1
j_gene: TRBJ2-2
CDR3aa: CASSLLVAAAGELFF

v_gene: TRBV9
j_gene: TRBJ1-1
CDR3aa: CASSVEQGNTEAFF

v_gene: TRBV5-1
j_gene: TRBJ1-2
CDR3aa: CASSPDRGRIFDYGYTF

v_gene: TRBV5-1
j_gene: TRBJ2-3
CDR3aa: CASSLAMDTDTQYF

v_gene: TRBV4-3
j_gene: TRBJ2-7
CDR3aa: CASSQSDRTYEQYF

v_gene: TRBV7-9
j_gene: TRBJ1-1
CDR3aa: CASRYTVGNTEAFF

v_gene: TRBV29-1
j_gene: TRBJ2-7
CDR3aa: CSVNRGQAYEQYF

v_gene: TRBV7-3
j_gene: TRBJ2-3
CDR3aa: CASSLVAGTDTQYF

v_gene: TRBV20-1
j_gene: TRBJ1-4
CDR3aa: CSARSRDGATNEKLFF

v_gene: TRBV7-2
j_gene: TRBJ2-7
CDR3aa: CASSFRDRDSYEQYF

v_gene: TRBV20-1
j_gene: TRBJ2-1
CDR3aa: CSGNRGRSYNEQFF